What follows are 3 T cell receptor beta chains derived from one specimen sequenced in a study of blood T cell repertoires in COVID-19. Assay: immunoSEQ multiplex PCR; the TCRdb copy retains only in-frame clones and omits some. The sample contains 75,000 to 90,000 clones, approximately 80% of which appear only once. Sequences were obtained from peripheral blood. Receptors were obtained from a woman in her forties with active or convalescent COVID-19.

This chain joins TRBV11-2 and TRBJ2-7, with D perhaps TRBD2 (6 bases). V lost 3 bases and J lost 5, with 14 bases in between. In germline, CDR1 is SGHAT, CDR2 FQNNGV. The CDR3 sequence is 14 residues long. In nucleotides, the CDR3 is TGTGCCAGCAGCTTTTCCCCGGGAGCTAACGAGCAGTACTTC. Its translation: CASSFSPGANEQYF. Complete variable domain (other parts from reference TRBV11-2 and TRBJ2-7): EAGVAQSPRYKIIEKRQSVAFWCNPISGHATLYWYQQILGQGPKLLIQFQNNGVVDDSQLPKDRFSAERLKGVDSTLKIQPAKLEDSAVYLCASSFSPGANEQYFGPGTRLTVT.

In nucleotides, the CDR3 is TGTGCCAGCAGCCCGCGGCTTTACTCCTATAATTCACCCCTCCACTTT. Protein sequence: CASSPRLYSYNSPLHF. The chain joins TRBV27 to TRBJ1-6; no reliable D call. V lost 6 bases to trimming and J lost 0 bases, with 12 bases between them. CDR3 length equals 16 residues. From germline, CDR1 is MNHEY and CDR2 SMNVEV (reference sequence).

This clone was seen ten or more times. The chain carries TRBV5-4 and TRBJ1-1, with a weak D call TRBD1 (5 bases). The CDR3 is 12 amino acids. Germline V gives CDR1 SGHNT, CDR2 YYREEE (reference sequence). With 4 bases removed from V and 4 bases from J, the gap between germline ends came to 8 bases. As DNA, the CDR3 is TGTGCCAGCAGCCGCGGGGGCACTGAAGCTTTCTTT. Residues: CASSRGGTEAFF. Full variable domain (outside the CDR3, taken from reference TRBV5-4 and TRBJ1-1): ETGVTQSPTHLIKTRGQQVTLRCSSQSGHNTVSWYQQALGQGPQFIFQYYREEENGRGNFPPRFSGLQFPNYSSELNVNALELDDSALYLCASSRGGTEAFFGQGTRLTVV.